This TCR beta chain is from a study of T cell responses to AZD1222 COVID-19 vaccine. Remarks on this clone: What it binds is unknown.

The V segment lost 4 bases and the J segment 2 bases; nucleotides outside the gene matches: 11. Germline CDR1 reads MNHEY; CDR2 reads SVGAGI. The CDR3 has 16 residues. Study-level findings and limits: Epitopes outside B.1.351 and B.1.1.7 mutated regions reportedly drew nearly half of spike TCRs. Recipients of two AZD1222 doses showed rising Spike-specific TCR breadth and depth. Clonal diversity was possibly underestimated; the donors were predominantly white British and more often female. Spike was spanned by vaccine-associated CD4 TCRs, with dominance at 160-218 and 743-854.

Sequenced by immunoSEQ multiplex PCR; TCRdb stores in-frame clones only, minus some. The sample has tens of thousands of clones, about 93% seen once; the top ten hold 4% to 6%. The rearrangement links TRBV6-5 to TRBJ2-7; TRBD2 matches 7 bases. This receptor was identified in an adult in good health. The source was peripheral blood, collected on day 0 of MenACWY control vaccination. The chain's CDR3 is CASSSQGASGTYEQYF. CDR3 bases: TGTGCCAGCAGTTCGCAGGGTGCTAGCGGTACCTACGAGCAGTACTTC.